This T cell receptor beta chain derives from a study of T cells in Graves' hyperthyroidism and ophthalmopathy. Study-wide points: The majority of expanded thyroid clonotypes above 0.001 also appeared in blood.

Researchers barred patients who had uncontrolled infection, other autoimmune disease, pregnancy or lactation. TCR beta CDR3 regions were amplified from RNA. HTBI primers drove first-round RT-PCR of the TCR CDR3. MiXCR, applied by TCRdb to the multiplex PCR reads, yields one record per CDR3 protein. The sample has around 600,000 distinct CDR3 sequences; about 14% are singletons. J gave up 0 bases and V 9 bases, and 19 bases lay outside the gene matches. The germline V gene has CDR1 MNHEY and CDR2 SMNVEV (reference sequence). The CDR3 sequence is 19 residues long. Worth noting for this clonotype: Its antigen is unknown.

The V gene is TRBV27, the J gene TRBJ2-1, with TRBD1 identical over 8 bases. The sample consisted of blood. This clonotype was sampled from a woman in her fifties or sixties with Graves' ophthalmopathy. CDR3 DNA: TGTGCCAGTCGAAATCTAGGACAGGGCCCCATGAGCTCCTACAATGAGCAGTTCTTC. It codes for CASRNLGQGPMSSYNEQFF.